The clone carrying this TCR beta chain has a count of ten or more. The antigen remains undetermined. CDR1 and CDR2 (germline): DFQATT, SNEGSKA (reference sequence). V lost 0 bases, J lost 0 bases, and 15 bases lay in between. This CDR3 has 18 amino acids. The data are from a study of T cells in Graves' hyperthyroidism and ophthalmopathy. General observations from the study: Most expanded thyroid clonotypes above 0.001 recurred in blood.

Graves' hyperthyroidism qualified as stable when ophthalmopathy did not progress within 18 months. Any patient presenting with uncontrolled infection, other autoimmune disease, pregnancy or lactation was left out. Clinicians diagnosed patients from clinical symptoms, serum thyroxine and TRAb, thyroid ultrasound and orbital computed tomography. TCR beta CDR3 regions were amplified from RNA. The HTBI primer set was used in a first-round RT-PCR of the TCR CDR3. TCRdb called the multiplex PCR reads again in MiXCR, with one record for every CDR3 protein. Altogether roughly 93,000 distinct CDR3 sequences are present, about half being singletons, with the ten largest covering 25% to 30%.

Sequenced sample: blood. The rearrangement joins TRBV20-1 to TRBJ1-6; D remains ambiguous. This clonotype originated in a woman in her thirties or forties with Graves' hyperthyroidism. The CDR3 is CSARDHWRESSYNSPLHF. CDR3 bases: TGCAGTGCTAGAGATCACTGGCGGGAGAGCTCCTATAATTCACCCCTCCACTTT.